This T cell receptor beta chain originates from a study of cytotoxic CD8 clonotypes in ibrutinib-treated CLL. Study-level findings and limits: Among the clonotypes, public ones were uncommon and contracted or held stable on treatment. Sampling times (in sustained-remission versus progressing patients) were not the same. Before falling back toward baseline at progression, clonality had risen at the time of ibrutinib response.

From germline, CDR1 is SGHRS and CDR2 YFSETQ. The germline V and J ends were trimmed by 4 bases and 5 bases, with 9 bases remaining between them. This CDR3 is built from 13 residues. Worth noting for this clone: Its antigen is not identified.

Sequencing used immunoSEQ multiplex PCR; TCRdb keeps in-frame clones, though not all of them. The table records 250,000 to 350,000 clones, 70% to 80% of them present only once. This chain links TRBV5-1 with TRBJ2-2; D possibly corresponds to TRBD2 (5 bases). Sequencing used PBMCs, obtained at disease progression, from a patient treated with ibrutinib. The sequence was obtained from a human donor with chronic lymphocytic leukemia. This CDR3 reads CASSREVTGELFF. The CDR3 DNA sequence: TGCGCCAGCAGCCGGGAAGTAACCGGGGAGCTGTTTTTT.